A single sample gave rise to the 3 T cell receptor beta chains below, sequenced in a study of blood T cell repertoires in COVID-19. Assay used: immunoSEQ multiplex PCR; TCRdb lists only in-frame clones, some missing. This sample has 40,000 or so clones, with under 90% found just once. The sample comprised peripheral blood. The receptors were gathered from a man in his 60s with COVID-19, enrolled during active disease.

On this clone itself: One junction end disagrees with the germline gene, perhaps due to a read error. The J gene is TRBJ1-1, the V gene TRBV10-3; D might be TRBD1 (5 bases). The length of the CDR3 is 13 residues. Germline assignment: CDR1 ENHRY and CDR2 SYGVKD. The CDR3 protein is CAISDGGNPEAFF. The CDR3 nucleotides are TGTGCCATCAGTGATGGGGGGAACCCTGAAGCTTTCTTT.

The chain recombines TRBV11-2 with TRBJ1-2; TRBD1 aligns across 10 bases. Trimming cost V 4 bases and J 6 bases; bases outside gene matches: 2. Germline V gene lookup returns CDR1 SGHAT and CDR2 FQNNGV. CDR3 size: 13 residues. The CDR3 nucleotides are TGTGCCAGCAGCTCCGGGACAGGGGATGGCTACACCTTC. Its translation is CASSSGTGDGYTF.

As DNA, the CDR3 is TGCGCCAGCAGCACAGCGGACAGCTCTGGAAACACCATATATTTT. This codes for CASSTADSSGNTIYF. The V and J genes are TRBV5-1 and TRBJ1-3; tentative D call: TRBD1 (6 bases). CDR1 SGHRS and CDR2 YFSETQ come from the germline V gene. Trimming pared 4 bases from V and 0 bases from J, leaving 11 bases between. The CDR3 is made up of 15 amino acids.